The 3 T cell receptor beta chains reported below all come from one sample, sequenced in a study of shared clonotypes between healthy human individuals. The naive CD8 subset, CD45RO-negative cells positively selected for CCR7, excluded terminally differentiated effector memory CD45RA+ cells. Method: immunoSEQ multiplex PCR; TCRdb's copy keeps in-frame clones and lacks some. The table has about 680,000 clones, about 92% seen once; the top ten hold 24%. Specimen: naive CD8+ T cells sorted from blood. The receptor source for this set is a man younger than 45 in good health.

The V call is TRBV27, the J call TRBJ2-2, with D tentatively TRBD2 (7 bases). Trimming removed 6 bases at V and 9 bases at J, with 17 bases between. CDR3 size: 14 residues. Germline values: CDR1 MNHEY, CDR2 SMNVEV (reference sequence). For the CDR3, the DNA is TGTGCCAGCAGCTCTGGGGGGGCTGGACGGGAGCTGTTTTTT. It translates to CASSSGGAGRELFF.

The chain employs TRBV5-4 and TRBJ1-2; a possible D gene is TRBD1 (5 bases). V lost 4 bases and J lost 4, with 20 bases in between. The CDR3 is made up of 16 amino acids. Germline V CDR1 and CDR2: SGHNT, YYREEE (reference sequence). CDR3 DNA: TGTGCCAGCAGCCCCCGGCAGGGAGCCGGTCTCTATGGCTACACCTTC. This codes for CASSPRQGAGLYGYTF.

In regard to this clone: Other DNA sequences from this sample encode an identical CDR3 as well. This rearrangement joins TRBV7-9 to TRBJ2-3; maybe TRBD2 (5 bases). CDR1 and CDR2 from the germline V gene are SEHNR and FQNEAQ (reference sequence). The CDR3 extends over 15 amino acids. The V gene lost 2 bases and the J gene lost 0 bases, with 9 bases spanning the gap. The CDR3 DNA is TGTGCCAGCAGCTTATTCGGCGGGAGCACAGATACGCAGTATTTT. This translates into CASSLFGGSTDTQYF.